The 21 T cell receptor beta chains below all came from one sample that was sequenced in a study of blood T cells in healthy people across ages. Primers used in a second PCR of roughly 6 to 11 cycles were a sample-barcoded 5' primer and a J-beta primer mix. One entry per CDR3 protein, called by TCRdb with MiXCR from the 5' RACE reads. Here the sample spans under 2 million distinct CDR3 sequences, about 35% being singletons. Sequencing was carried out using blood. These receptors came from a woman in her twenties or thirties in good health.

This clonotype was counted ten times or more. As DNA, the CDR3 is TGTGCCACCAGCAGAGACCGGGGGTCAGGGGCCAACGTCCTGACTTTC. Residues: CATSRDRGSGANVLTF. The chain combines TRBV15 with TRBJ2-6; D may be TRBD2 (6 bases). This CDR3 contains 16 residues. Germline assignment: CDR1 LNHNV and CDR2 YYDKDF (reference sequence). V shed 0 bases and J shed 4 bases, with 10 bases lying between them.

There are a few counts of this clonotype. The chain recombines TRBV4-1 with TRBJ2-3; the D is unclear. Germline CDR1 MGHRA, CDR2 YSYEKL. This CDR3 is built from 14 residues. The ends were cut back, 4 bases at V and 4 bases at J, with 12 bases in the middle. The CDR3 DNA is TGCGCCAGCAGCCCCGGGTCAGGCCCAGATACGCAGTATTTT. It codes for CASSPGSGPDTQYF.

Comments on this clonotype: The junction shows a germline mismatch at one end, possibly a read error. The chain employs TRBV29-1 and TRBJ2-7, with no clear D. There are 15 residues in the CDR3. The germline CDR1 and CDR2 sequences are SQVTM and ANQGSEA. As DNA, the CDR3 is TGCAGCGTCGAAGGCTCGAGGCAGAGCTCCTACGAGCAGTACTTC. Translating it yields CSVEGSRQSSYEQYF.

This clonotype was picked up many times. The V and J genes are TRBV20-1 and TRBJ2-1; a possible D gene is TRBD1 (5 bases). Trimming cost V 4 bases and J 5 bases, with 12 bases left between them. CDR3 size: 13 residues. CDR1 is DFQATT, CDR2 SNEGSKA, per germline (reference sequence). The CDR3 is CSATYRQNNEQFF. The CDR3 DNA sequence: TGCAGTGCTACCTACAGACAGAACAATGAGCAGTTCTTC.

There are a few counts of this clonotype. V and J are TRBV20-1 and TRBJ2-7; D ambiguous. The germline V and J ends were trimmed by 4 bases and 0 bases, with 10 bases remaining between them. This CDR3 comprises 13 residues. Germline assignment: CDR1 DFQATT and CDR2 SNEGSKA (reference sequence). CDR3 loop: CSAKATPSYEQYF. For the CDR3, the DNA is TGCAGTGCTAAGGCGACTCCCTCCTACGAGCAGTACTTC.

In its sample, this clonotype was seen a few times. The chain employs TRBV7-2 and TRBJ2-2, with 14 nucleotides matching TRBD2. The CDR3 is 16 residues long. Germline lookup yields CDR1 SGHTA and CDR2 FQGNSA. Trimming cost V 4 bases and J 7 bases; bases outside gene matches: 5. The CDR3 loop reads CASSSGTSGRYGELFF. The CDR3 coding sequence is TGTGCCAGCAGCTCCGGGACTAGCGGGAGATACGGGGAGCTGTTTTTT.

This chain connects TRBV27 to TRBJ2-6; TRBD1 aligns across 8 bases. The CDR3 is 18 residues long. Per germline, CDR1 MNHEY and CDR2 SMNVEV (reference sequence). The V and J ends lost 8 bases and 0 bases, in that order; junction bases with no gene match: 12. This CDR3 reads CASRPGGTPLSGANVLTF. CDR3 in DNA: TGTGCCAGCCGACCAGGGGGCACACCACTCTCTGGGGCCAACGTCCTGACTTTC.

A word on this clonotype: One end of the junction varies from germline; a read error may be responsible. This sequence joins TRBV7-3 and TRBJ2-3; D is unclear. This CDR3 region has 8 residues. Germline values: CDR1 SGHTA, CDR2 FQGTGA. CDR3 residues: CASGFVSF. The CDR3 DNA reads TGTGCCAGCGGCTTTGTGAGTTTT.

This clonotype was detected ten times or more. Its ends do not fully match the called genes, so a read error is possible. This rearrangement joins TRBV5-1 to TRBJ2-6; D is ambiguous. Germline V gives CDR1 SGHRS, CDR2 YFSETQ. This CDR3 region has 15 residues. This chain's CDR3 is CASSLDGAGANVLTF. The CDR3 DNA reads TGTGCCAGCAGCTTGGATGGGGCTGGGGCCAACGTCCTGACTTTC.

CDR3 bases: TGCGCCAGCAGCTTGGAAAACCAAATCACTGAAGCTTTCTTT. Residues: CASSLENQITEAFF. This sequence joins TRBV5-1 and TRBJ1-1; no clear D gene. CDR1 is SGHRS, CDR2 YFSETQ, per germline. Trimming cost V 0 bases and J 4 bases, with 10 bases left between them. The CDR3 totals 14 residues.

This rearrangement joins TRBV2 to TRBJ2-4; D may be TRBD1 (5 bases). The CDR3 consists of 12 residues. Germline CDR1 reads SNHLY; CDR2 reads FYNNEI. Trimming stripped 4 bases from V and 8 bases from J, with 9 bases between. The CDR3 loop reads CASSGLGDIQYF. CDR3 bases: TGTGCCAGCAGTGGGCTAGGGGACATTCAGTACTTC.

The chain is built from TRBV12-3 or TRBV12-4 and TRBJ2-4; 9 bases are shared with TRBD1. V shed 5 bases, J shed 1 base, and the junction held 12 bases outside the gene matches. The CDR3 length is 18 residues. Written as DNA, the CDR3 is TGTGCCAGCAGTCAAACGGGACAGGGACGTTATGCCAAAAACATTCAGTACTTC. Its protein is CASSQTGQGRYAKNIQYF.

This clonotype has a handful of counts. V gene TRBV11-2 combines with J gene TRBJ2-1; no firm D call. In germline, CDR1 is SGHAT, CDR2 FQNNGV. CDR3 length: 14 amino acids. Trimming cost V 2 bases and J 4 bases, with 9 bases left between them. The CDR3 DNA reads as TGTGCCAGCAGCTTAAGTCTGGAATACAATGAGCAGTTCTTC. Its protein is CASSLSLEYNEQFF.

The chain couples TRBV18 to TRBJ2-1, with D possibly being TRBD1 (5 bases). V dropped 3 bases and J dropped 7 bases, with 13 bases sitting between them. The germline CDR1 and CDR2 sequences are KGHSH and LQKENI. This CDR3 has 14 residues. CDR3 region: CASSPSTSGNEQFF. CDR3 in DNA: TGTGCCAGCTCACCCTCCACGTCAGGGAATGAGCAGTTCTTC.

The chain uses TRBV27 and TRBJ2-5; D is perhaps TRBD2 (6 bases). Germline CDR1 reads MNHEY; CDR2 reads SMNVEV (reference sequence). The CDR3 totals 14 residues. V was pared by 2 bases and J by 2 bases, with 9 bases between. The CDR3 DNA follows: TGTGCCAGCAGTTTAGGGGGGAAACAAGAGACCCAGTACTTC. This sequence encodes CASSLGGKQETQYF.

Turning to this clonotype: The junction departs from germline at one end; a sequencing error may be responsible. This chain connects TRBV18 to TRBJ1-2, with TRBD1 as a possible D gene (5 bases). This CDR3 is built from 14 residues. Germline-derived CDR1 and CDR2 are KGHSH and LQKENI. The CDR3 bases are TGTGCCAGCTCACCAGGCAGGGAACGCTATGGCTGCACCTTC. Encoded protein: CASSPGRERYGCTF.

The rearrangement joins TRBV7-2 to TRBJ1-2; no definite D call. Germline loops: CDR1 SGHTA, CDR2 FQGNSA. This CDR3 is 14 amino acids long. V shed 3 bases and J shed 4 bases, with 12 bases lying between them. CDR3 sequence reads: CASSLDLFLYGYTF. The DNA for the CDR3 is TGTGCCAGCAGCTTGGACCTCTTTCTCTATGGCTACACCTTC.

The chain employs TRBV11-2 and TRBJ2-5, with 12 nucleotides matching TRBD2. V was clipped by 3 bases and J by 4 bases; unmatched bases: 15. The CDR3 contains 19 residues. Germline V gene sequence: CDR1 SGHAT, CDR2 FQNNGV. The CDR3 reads CASSLGAILAGGSVETQYF. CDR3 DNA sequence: TGTGCCAGCAGCTTGGGGGCGATCCTAGCGGGAGGGAGCGTAGAGACCCAGTACTTC. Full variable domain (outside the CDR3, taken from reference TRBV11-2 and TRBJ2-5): EAGVAQSPRYKIIEKRQSVAFWCNPISGHATLYWYQQILGQGPKLLIQFQNNGVVDDSQLPKDRFSAERLKGVDSTLKIQPAKLEDSAVYLCASSLGAILAGGSVETQYFGPGTRLLVL.

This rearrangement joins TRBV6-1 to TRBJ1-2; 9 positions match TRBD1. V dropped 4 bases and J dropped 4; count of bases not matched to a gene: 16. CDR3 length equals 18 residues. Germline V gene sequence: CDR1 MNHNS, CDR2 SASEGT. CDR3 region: CASSGSGTGTFKPYGYTF. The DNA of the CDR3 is TGTGCCAGCAGTGGATCCGGGACAGGGACTTTCAAACCCTATGGCTACACCTTC.

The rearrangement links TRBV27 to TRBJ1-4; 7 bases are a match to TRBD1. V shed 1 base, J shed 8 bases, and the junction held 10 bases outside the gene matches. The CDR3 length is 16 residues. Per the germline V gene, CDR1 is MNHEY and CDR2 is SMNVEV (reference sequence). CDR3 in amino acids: CASSLWGAGGDEKLFF. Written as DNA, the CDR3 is TGTGCCAGCAGTTTATGGGGCGCAGGGGGTGACGAAAAACTGTTTTTT.

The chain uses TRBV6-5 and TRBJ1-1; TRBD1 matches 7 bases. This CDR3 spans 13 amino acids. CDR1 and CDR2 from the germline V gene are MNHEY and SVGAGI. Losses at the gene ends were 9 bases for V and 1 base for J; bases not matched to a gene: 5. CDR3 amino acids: CASKTGRNTEAFF. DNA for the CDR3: TGTGCCAGTAAGACAGGGAGGAACACTGAAGCTTTCTTT.